This T cell receptor (beta chain) was captured by sequencing in a study of shared clonotypes between healthy human individuals. Study results and caveats: Estimated richness was generally greater in naive than memory subsets. Investigators expected sequencing depth to affect clonotype sharing among donors.

TCRdb keeps only in-frame clones here, not all; method: immunoSEQ multiplex PCR. The sample yields 2.5 million or so clones, 90% to 95% seen once. The CDR3 is made up of 14 amino acids. As to this clone: Its antigen is not identified.

The chain employs TRBV21-1 and TRBJ1-3; TRBD1, the D gene given by the table, was not confirmed from the DNA. TRBV21-1 is a listed pseudogene. Sequencing was performed on naive CD4+ T cells sorted from blood. Described subset: CD45RA+ positively selected. This receptor was identified in a man aged 18 to 30 in good health. For the CDR3, the DNA is TGTGCCAGCAGCAATACAGGGTATGGAAACACCATATATTTT. Protein sequence: CASSNTGYGNTIYF.